Following are 24 T cell receptor beta chains from one sample sequenced in a study of blood T cell repertoires in COVID-19. The method was immunoSEQ multiplex PCR; TCRdb's version includes in-frame clones alone and lacks a portion of them. Of 200,000 to 300,000 clones detected, 85% to 90% appear once; the ten largest clones hold around 1.4%. Sequenced material: peripheral blood. The source of these receptors is a man at least 80 years old with acute or convalescent COVID-19.

The rearrangement joins TRBV12-5 to TRBJ1-1; the D gene is possibly TRBD1 (6 bases). Germline CDR1 is LGHNT and CDR2 is FRNRAP. The CDR3 runs 17 residues. The ends were cut back, 5 bases at V and 0 bases at J, with 19 bases in the middle. The DNA of the CDR3 is TGTGCTAGTGGTCCCCAGTACAGGGCCCGTATGAACACTGAAGCTTTCTTT. Its translation: CASGPQYRARMNTEAFF.

The chain joins TRBV18 to TRBJ1-1; 7 nucleotides align to TRBD1. The V gene end was trimmed by 6 bases and the J gene end by 5 bases; junction bases not matched to a gene: 9. Germline CDR1 reads KGHSH; CDR2 reads LQKENI. This CDR3 has 14 amino acids. The CDR3 DNA reads TGTGCCAGCTCCCCGACAGGGATTGGGACTGAAGCTTTCTTT. Translating gives CASSPTGIGTEAFF. The full variable domain, in which reference TRBV18 and TRBJ1-1 provide the parts outside the CDR3, is NAGVMQNPRHLVRRRGQEARLRCSPMKGHSHVYWYRQLPEEGLKFMVYLQKENIIDESGMPKERFSAEFPKEGPSILRIQQVVRGDSAAYFCASSPTGIGTEAFFGQGTRLTVV.

The V call is TRBV7-6, the J call TRBJ1-1; D is unclear. CDR1 and CDR2 from the germline V gene are SGHVS and FNYEAQ. CDR3 length: 13 residues. The ends were cut back, 2 bases at V and 1 base at J, with 5 bases in the middle. CDR3 loop: CASSLRGNTEAFF. CDR3 DNA: TGTGCCAGCAGCTTACGGGGGAACACTGAAGCTTTCTTT.

The rearrangement links TRBV5-4 to TRBJ2-7; tentatively, D is TRBD1 (6 bases). V shed 7 bases and J shed 2 bases, with 16 bases lying between them. The CDR3 covers 14 residues. Per germline, CDR1 SGHNT and CDR2 YYREEE (reference sequence). Written as DNA, the CDR3 is TGTGCCAGCGGGCCGGGGACAAACCCCTACGAGCAGTACTTC. Its protein is CASGPGTNPYEQYF.

The chain links TRBV2 to TRBJ2-1; D gene ambiguous. Per the germline V gene, CDR1 is SNHLY and CDR2 is FYNNEI. V lost 2 bases, J lost 10 bases, and 6 bases lay in between. The CDR3 runs to 11 residues. CDR3 bases: TGTGCCAGCAGTGAACCCCTGGAGCAGTTCTTC. Amino acids: CASSEPLEQFF.

This chain uses TRBV9 with TRBJ2-2; 8 nucleotides match TRBD1. The J segment lost 4 bases and the V segment lost 3 bases, leaving 5 bases of the junction unmatched. Looked up from germline, CDR1 is SGDLS and CDR2 is YYNGEE. This CDR3 is built from 15 residues. CDR3 region: CASSADRVATGELFF. The CDR3 DNA reads as TGTGCCAGCAGCGCGGACAGGGTGGCCACCGGGGAGCTGTTTTTT. The complete variable domain, with remaining parts taken from reference TRBV9 and TRBJ2-2, reads DSGVTQTPKHLITATGQRVTLRCSPRSGDLSVYWYQQSLDQGLQFLIQYYNGEERAKGNILERFSAQQFPDLHSELNLSSLELGDSALYFCASSADRVATGELFFGEGSRLTVL.

V is TRBV6-2 or TRBV6-3 and J is TRBJ2-7; no reliable D call. The CDR3 has 12 amino acids. Between the trimmed V and J ends, which lost 5 bases and 4 bases, there was a span of 9 bases. Germline loops: CDR1 MNHEY, CDR2 SVGEGT. The CDR3 sequence is CASSMTPYEQYF. CDR3 sequence (DNA): TGTGCCAGCAGTATGACACCTTACGAGCAGTACTTC.

The chain employs TRBV5-6 and TRBJ2-2; 7 bases fit TRBD1. The J segment lost 0 bases and the V segment lost 0 bases, leaving 2 bases of the junction unmatched. This CDR3 comprises 16 residues. Germline lookup yields CDR1 SGHDT and CDR2 YYEEEE. The DNA for the CDR3 is TGTGCCAGCAGCTTGGACAGGGGAACGAACACCGGGGAGCTGTTTTTT. Encoded protein: CASSLDRGTNTGELFF.

The chain employs TRBV6-5 and TRBJ2-5; 13 bases are shared with TRBD2. The CDR3 sequence is 13 residues long. Germline V lookup: CDR1 MNHEY, CDR2 SVGAGI. Trimming removed 8 bases from V and 13 bases from J; junction bases left unmatched: 10. This CDR3 reads CASDGTSGTPRYF. The DNA for the CDR3 is TGTGCCAGCGACGGGACTAGCGGGACCCCTCGGTACTTC.

The chain combines TRBV5-1 with TRBJ2-2; 9 nucleotides match TRBD2. The CDR3 runs to 15 residues. Trimming cost V 2 bases and J 5 bases; bases outside gene matches: 4. Germline CDR1 reads SGHRS; CDR2 reads YFSETQ. CDR3 loop: CASSFTSGSTGELFF. Written as DNA, the CDR3 is TGCGCCAGCAGCTTTACTAGCGGGTCTACCGGGGAGCTGTTTTTT.

The chain links TRBV29-1 to TRBJ1-1, with D unresolved. The ends were cut back, 3 bases at V and 5 bases at J, with 13 bases in the middle. Germline-derived CDR1 and CDR2 are SQVTM and ANQGSEA. The CDR3 loop spans 13 amino acids. This chain's CDR3 is CSVDYGSRTEAFF. The CDR3 DNA is TGCAGCGTTGATTACGGGAGTCGGACTGAAGCTTTCTTT.

The chain recombines TRBV9 with TRBJ2-2; TRBD2 is a possible D gene (7 bases). The CDR3 consists of 15 residues. Trimming shortened V by 4 bases and J by 5 bases, and 15 bases separated the two germline ends. The V gene's germline CDR1 is SGDLS and CDR2 YYNGEE. CDR3 in DNA: TGTGCCAGCAGCCCGCGGGGGCAGCGGACCGGGGAGCTGTTTTTT. Encoded protein: CASSPRGQRTGELFF.

This chain uses TRBV11-3 with TRBJ2-3; TRBD2 might be the D (7 bases). V dropped 4 bases and J dropped 2 bases, with 13 bases sitting between them. Germline V gives CDR1 SGHNT, CDR2 YENEEA. There are 15 residues in the CDR3. CDR3: CASSSGGLITDTQYF. CDR3 bases: TGTGCCAGCAGCTCCGGGGGGCTTATCACAGATACGCAGTATTTT.

The sample holds one count of this clone. The chain employs TRBV5-1 and TRBJ2-2; 9 nucleotides line up with TRBD2. Per the germline V gene, CDR1 is SGHRS and CDR2 is YFSETQ. V dropped 0 bases and J dropped 3; count of bases not matched to a gene: 6. This CDR3 comprises 17 residues. The DNA for the CDR3 is TGCGCCAGCAGCTTGGTTTCCCCTAGCGGGGACACCGGGGAGCTGTTTTTT. Encoded protein: CASSLVSPSGDTGELFF.

The chain combines TRBV10-3 with TRBJ1-2; 10 bases fit TRBD1. V dropped 0 bases and J dropped 5; count of bases not matched to a gene: 6. The CDR3 totals 16 residues. CDR1 and CDR2 from the germline V gene are ENHRY and SYGVKD. The CDR3: CAISESRTGGIYGYTF. The CDR3 DNA reads TGTGCCATCAGTGAGTCGAGGACAGGGGGAATATATGGCTACACCTTC.

This clone occurred a few times. The chain combines TRBV19 with TRBJ1-6, with 10 positions matching TRBD1. After removal of 5 bases from V and 7 bases from J, the junction contained 8 bases not matched to a gene. The CDR3 runs 16 residues. CDR1 is LNHDA, CDR2 SQIVND, per germline (reference sequence). This chain's CDR3 is CASSGGGTGANSPLHF. The CDR3 nucleotides read TGTGCCAGTAGTGGTGGAGGGACAGGGGCCAATTCACCCCTCCACTTT.

CDR3 in DNA: TGCGCCAGCAGTGAGGAGGGCGTCACCGGGGAGCTGTTTTTT. Translation: CASSEEGVTGELFF. The V call is TRBV10-2, the J call TRBJ2-2; D is possibly TRBD2 (5 bases). This CDR3 region has 14 residues. V lost 2 bases and J lost 4, with 8 bases in between. CDR1 is WSHSY and CDR2 is SAAADI in the germline V gene.

The chain has TRBV19 and TRBJ1-5; 7 positions agree with TRBD1. From germline, CDR1 is LNHDA and CDR2 SQIVND (reference sequence). Unmatched junction bases numbered 5, after V lost 1 base and J lost 2 bases. The CDR3 loop spans 16 amino acids. CDR3 loop: CASSIATGAGNQPQHF. The CDR3 coding sequence is TGTGCCAGTAGTATAGCTACAGGGGCTGGCAATCAGCCCCAGCATTTT.

The chain joins TRBV29-1 to TRBJ2-3, with 11 positions matching TRBD2. Trimming at V came to 4 bases and at J to 2 bases, leaving 8 bases not matched to a gene. Looked up from germline, CDR1 is SQVTM and CDR2 is ANQGSEA. CDR3 length: 16 amino acids. CDR3 nucleotide sequence: TGCAGCGTTGTTAAGGGGACTAGCGGATTCACAGATACGCAGTATTTT. Translation gives CSVVKGTSGFTDTQYF.

The chain uses TRBV4-3 and TRBJ2-2; possibly TRBD2 for D (5 bases). Germline CDR1 LGHNA, CDR2 YSLEER. Trimming shortened V by 1 base and J by 5 bases, and 8 bases separated the two germline ends. The CDR3 totals 14 residues. The CDR3 nucleotides read TGCGCCAGCAGCCAAGGGACGGGGACCGGGGAGCTGTTTTTT. It translates to CASSQGTGTGELFF.

The V and J genes are TRBV11-2 and TRBJ2-4, with 7 bases matching TRBD2. The J segment lost 8 bases and the V segment lost 5 bases, leaving 12 bases of the junction unmatched. From germline, CDR1 is SGHAT and CDR2 FQNNGV. This CDR3 is built from 15 residues. CDR3 amino acids: CASSQETSFTHIQYF. CDR3 coding DNA: TGTGCCAGCAGCCAAGAGACTAGCTTTACCCACATTCAGTACTTC.

CDR3 sequence reads: CASSLLPTGENSPLHF. The CDR3 bases are TGTGCCAGCAGCCTTCTGCCAACAGGAGAAAATTCACCCCTCCACTTT. The V gene is TRBV7-2, the J gene TRBJ1-6; tentative D call: TRBD1 (5 bases). The ends were cut back, 5 bases at V and 7 bases at J, with 18 bases in the middle. The CDR3 contains 16 residues. Germline CDR1 SGHTA, CDR2 FQGNSA. The full variable domain, in which reference TRBV7-2 and TRBJ1-6 provide the parts outside the CDR3, is GAGVSQSPSNKVTEKGKDVELRCDPISGHTALYWYRQSLGQGLEFLIYFQGNSAPDKSGLPSDRFSAERTGGSVSTLTIQRTQQEDSAVYLCASSLLPTGENSPLHFGNGTRLTVT.

V gene TRBV10-3 combines with J gene TRBJ2-7; D might be TRBD1 (6 bases). Germline lookup yields CDR1 ENHRY and CDR2 SYGVKD. This CDR3 region has 14 residues. Trimming took 2 bases from V and 0 from J, leaving 8 bases between them. The CDR3 nucleotides read TGTGCCATCAGTGAGGCAGGGGACTCCTACGAGCAGTACTTC. Amino acids: CAISEAGDSYEQYF.

This chain connects TRBV11-2 to TRBJ1-5; a possible D gene is TRBD1 (6 bases). The germline gives CDR1 SGHAT, CDR2 FQNNGV. This CDR3 has 16 residues. Trimming took 5 bases from V and 1 from J, leaving 15 bases between them. The CDR3 here is CASSPQGWGSNQPQHF. The CDR3 DNA reads as TGTGCCAGCAGCCCTCAGGGGTGGGGAAGCAATCAGCCCCAGCATTTT.